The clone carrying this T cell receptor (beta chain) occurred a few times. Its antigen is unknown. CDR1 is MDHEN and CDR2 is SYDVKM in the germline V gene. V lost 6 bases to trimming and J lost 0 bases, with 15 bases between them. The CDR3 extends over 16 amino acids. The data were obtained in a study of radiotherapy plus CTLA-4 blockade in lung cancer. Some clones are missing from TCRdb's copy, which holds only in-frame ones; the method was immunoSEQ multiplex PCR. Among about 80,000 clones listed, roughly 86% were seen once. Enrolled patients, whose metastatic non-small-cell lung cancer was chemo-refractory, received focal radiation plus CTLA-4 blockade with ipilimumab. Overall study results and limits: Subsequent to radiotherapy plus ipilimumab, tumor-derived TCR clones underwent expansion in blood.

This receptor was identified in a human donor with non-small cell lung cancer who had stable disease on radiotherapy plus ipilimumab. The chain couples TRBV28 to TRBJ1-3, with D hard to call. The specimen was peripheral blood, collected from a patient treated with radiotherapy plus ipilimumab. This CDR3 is CASRPWARGSGNTIYF. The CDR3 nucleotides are TGTGCCAGCAGACCATGGGCCCGGGGCTCTGGAAACACCATATATTTT.